These 14 T cell receptor beta chains came from one sample sequenced in a study of T cell repertoires in cytomegalovirus infection. These receptors have no known antigen. TCRdb reanalysed the reads using MiXCR and keeps one entry per CDR3 protein. The sample comprises about half a million distinct CDR3 sequences, 30% to 40% of which are singletons, and 15% to 20% rests with the top ten. The sequenced sample was cultured PBMCs, obtained from culture after CMV antigen stimulation. The receptors here all came from a human donor in good health (CMV status not recorded). Some clones in this sample may be carry-over from other donors' samples.

The V call is TRBV7-6, the J call TRBJ2-1; either TRBD1 or TRBD2 may fit D (5 bases each). Germline CDR1 is SGHVS and CDR2 is FNYEAQ. The CDR3 contains 14 residues. Trimming cost V 3 bases and J 5 bases, with 11 bases left between them. Here the CDR3 reads CASSFGTPNNEQFF. As DNA, the CDR3 is TGTGCCAGCAGCTTCGGGACGCCAAACAATGAGCAGTTCTTC.

This clonotype has a handful of counts. The chain carries TRBV7-2 and TRBJ2-1; D remains ambiguous. In germline, CDR1 is SGHTA, CDR2 FQGNSA. Trimming pared 1 base from V and 4 bases from J, leaving 20 bases between. The CDR3 consists of 18 residues. The DNA for the CDR3 is TGTGCCAGCAGCTTAGGGCCAGACGCCCCAGAAAGGTACAATGAGCAGTTCTTC. Protein sequence: CASSLGPDAPERYNEQFF.

This clonotype was seen a handful of times. This rearrangement joins TRBV6-2 or TRBV6-3 to TRBJ1-1; D unresolved. Germline V CDR1 and CDR2: MNHEY, SVGEGT. The ends were cut back, 2 bases at V and 0 bases at J, with 10 bases in the middle. The CDR3 consists of 15 residues. CDR3 sequence (DNA): TGTGCCAGCAGTTACAGCCGACGAATGAACACTGAAGCTTTCTTT. Translating gives CASSYSRRMNTEAFF.

V and J are TRBV5-4 and TRBJ2-5, with 11 bases matching TRBD2. The germline V gene has CDR1 SGHNT and CDR2 YYREEE (reference sequence). V was clipped by 4 bases and J by 4 bases; unmatched bases: 12. This CDR3 contains 17 residues. CDR3 sequence (DNA): TGTGCCAGCAGCCCCTATAGCGGGAGGGCCAGGGTAGAGACCCAGTACTTC. This sequence encodes CASSPYSGRARVETQYF.

This clonotype was picked up a small number of times. In DNA form, the CDR3 reads TGTGCCAGCAGTGCGCCGGGACAGGGTCGGTTTTTT. As protein: CASSAPGQGRFF. The chain carries TRBV6-5 and TRBJ1-4; 9 bases match TRBD1. This CDR3 spans 12 amino acids. Germline V gene lookup returns CDR1 MNHEY and CDR2 SVGAGI. V shed 5 bases and J 16 bases; nucleotides not matched to a gene: 8.

The table lists this clonotype with a few counts. The chain couples TRBV11-2 to TRBJ2-4, with a tentative D call TRBD2 (6 bases). V was cut by 5 bases and J by 12 bases, with 23 bases left in between. The CDR3 consists of 15 residues. Germline values: CDR1 SGHAT, CDR2 FQNNGV. The CDR3 DNA follows: TGTGCCAGCAGCCCAGACTTCACTAGCCATGGGCCTCAGTACTTC. Protein sequence: CASSPDFTSHGPQYF.

The genes are TRBV7-3 and TRBJ2-2; weak D call: TRBD2 (6 bases). Germline CDR1 SGHTA, CDR2 FQGTGA. Trimming shortened V by 10 bases and J by 0 bases, and 9 bases separated the two germline ends. This CDR3 has 13 amino acids. The CDR3 DNA reads as TGTGCCACTTCGGGGGCGAACACCGGGGAGCTGTTTTTT. It specifies CATSGANTGELFF.

This clonotype was detected only a few times. The chain joins TRBV19 to TRBJ1-5; 9 bases are shared with TRBD1. Germline V lookup: CDR1 LNHDA, CDR2 SQIVND (reference sequence). The CDR3 extends over 15 amino acids. V shed 6 bases and J 6 bases; nucleotides not matched to a gene: 9. Here the CDR3 DNA reads TGTGCCAGTAGCCCCGGACAGGGGACATTTCAGCCCCAGCATTTT. It yields the protein CASSPGQGTFQPQHF. Full variable domain (remainder filled in from reference TRBV19 and TRBJ1-5): DGGITQSPKYLFRKEGQNVTLSCEQNLNHDAMYWYRQDPGQGLRLIYYSQIVNDFQKGDIAEGYSVSREKKESFPLTVTSAQKNPTAFYLCASSPGQGTFQPQHFGDGTRLSIL.

The chain uses TRBV28 and TRBJ2-2; 10 nucleotides agree with TRBD1. The J segment lost 4 bases and the V segment lost 8 bases, leaving 1 base of the junction unmatched. Germline loops: CDR1 MDHEN, CDR2 SYDVKM. The CDR3 has 13 residues. In nucleotides, the CDR3 is TGTGCCAGCCGACAGGGGGCCACCGGGGAGCTGTTTTTT. Protein product: CASRQGATGELFF.

The rearrangement links TRBV7-9 to TRBJ2-3, with 10 bases that match TRBD1. Germline values: CDR1 SEHNR, CDR2 FQNEAQ (reference sequence). The CDR3 runs to 15 residues. The junction had 7 bases not matched to a gene; V was cut back by 5 bases and J by 5 bases. CDR3 DNA sequence: TGTGCCAGCAGCCCCCCGGGGACAGGGGAAGATACGCAGTATTTT. Its protein is CASSPPGTGEDTQYF.

This clonotype was seen more than once but under ten times. The junction shows a germline mismatch at one end, possibly a read error. Here the CDR3 reads CASSLDANEQFF. The CDR3 DNA reads as TGTGCCAGCAGCTTAGACGCCAATGAGCAGTTCTTC. This sequence joins TRBV5-3 and TRBJ2-1; D is unclear. TRBV5-3 is an open reading frame, and its role is uncertain. The CDR3 covers 12 residues.

The chain uses TRBV7-2 and TRBJ2-6; D is unresolved. Germline V gene sequence: CDR1 SGHTA, CDR2 FQGNSA. CDR3 length: 16 amino acids. Trimming left V 3 bases short and J 2 bases short, with 11 bases between. The CDR3 DNA reads TGTGCCAGCAGCTTTTTTTTACAGCCTGGGGCCAACGTCCTGACTTTC. Its translation is CASSFFLQPGANVLTF.

The rearrangement joins TRBV27 to TRBJ1-1; D might be TRBD1 (6 bases). The CDR3 consists of 16 residues. V was clipped by 4 bases and J by 2 bases, with 17 bases between them. Germline assignment: CDR1 MNHEY and CDR2 SMNVEV (reference sequence). DNA for the CDR3: TGTGCCAGCAGTTCCGTTTTTTTCGGGACAAACACTGAAGCTTTCTTT. This sequence encodes CASSSVFFGTNTEAFF.

The DNA for the CDR3 is TGTGCCAGTAACTGGGGGGGGTACAATGAGCAGTTCTTC. Translated: CASNWGGYNEQFF. The V call is TRBV2, the J call TRBJ2-1; TRBD2 matches at 7 bases. V lost 9 bases to trimming and J lost 4 bases; unmatched junction nucleotides: 6. The CDR3 runs 13 residues. CDR1 and CDR2 (germline): SNHLY, FYNNEI.